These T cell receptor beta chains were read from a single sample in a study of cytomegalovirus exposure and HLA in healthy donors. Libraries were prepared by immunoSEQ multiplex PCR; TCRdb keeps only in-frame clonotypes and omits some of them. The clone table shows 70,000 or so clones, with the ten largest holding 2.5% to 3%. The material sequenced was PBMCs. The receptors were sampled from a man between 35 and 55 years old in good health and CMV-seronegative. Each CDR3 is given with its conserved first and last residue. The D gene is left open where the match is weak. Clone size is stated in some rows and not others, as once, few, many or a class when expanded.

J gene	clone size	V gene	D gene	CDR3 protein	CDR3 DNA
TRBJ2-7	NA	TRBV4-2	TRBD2	CASSQDSERGLSYEQYF	TGTGCCAGCAGCCAAGATTCGGAGCGGGGCCTCTCCTACGAGCAGTACTTC
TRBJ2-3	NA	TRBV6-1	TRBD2	CASSEPGLVPDTQYF	TGTGCCAGCAGTGAACCGGGACTAGTTCCAGATACGCAGTATTTT
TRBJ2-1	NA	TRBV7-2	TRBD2	CASSKLAGGPDEQFF	TGTGCCAGCAGCAAACTAGCGGGGGGTCCGGATGAGCAGTTCTTC
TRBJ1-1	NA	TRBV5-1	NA	CASSAGGAEAFF	TGCGCCAGCAGCGCTGGCGGGGCTGAAGCTTTCTTT
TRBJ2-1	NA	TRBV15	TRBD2	CATSRDSGGANEQFF	TGTGCCACCAGCAGAGATAGCGGGGGGGCCAATGAGCAGTTCTTC
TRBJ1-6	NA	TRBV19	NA	CASSISLEAAGRPLHF	TGTGCCAGTAGTATATCTTTGGAGGCTGCCGGTAGGCCCCTCCACTTT
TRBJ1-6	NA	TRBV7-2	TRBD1	CASSLVDRAGSPLHF	TGTGCCAGCAGCTTAGTGGACAGGGCGGGGTCACCCCTCCACTTT
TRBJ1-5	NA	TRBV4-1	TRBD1	CASSQIRDSPGQPQHF	TGCGCCAGCAGCCAGATTAGGGACAGCCCAGGTCAGCCCCAGCATTTT
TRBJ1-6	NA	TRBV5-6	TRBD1	CASYARDRYDSPLHF	TGTGCCAGCTACGCTCGGGACAGATATGATTCACCCCTCCACTTT
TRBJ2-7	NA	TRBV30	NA	CAGAGWSYEQYF	TGTGCGGGGGCCGGGTGGTCCTACGAGCAGTACTTC
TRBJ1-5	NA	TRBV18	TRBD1	CASSPYRDSGILSNQPQHF	TGTGCCAGCTCACCTTACCGGGACAGCGGCATCCTTAGCAATCAGCCCCAGCATTTT
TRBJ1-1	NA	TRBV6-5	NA	CASSYLAGQQREAFF	TGTGCCAGCAGTTACTTGGCAGGTCAACAACGGGAAGCTTTCTTT
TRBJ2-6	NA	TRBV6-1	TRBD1	CASRGQGFANVLTF	TGTGCCAGCAGAGGACAGGGTTTTGCCAACGTCCTGACTTTC
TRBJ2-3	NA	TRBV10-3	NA	CAISPAGYYTDTQYF	TGTGCCATCAGTCCAGCGGGTTACTACACAGATACGCAGTATTTT
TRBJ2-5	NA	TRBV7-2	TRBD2	CASSAGLVIETQYF	TGTGCCAGCAGCGCGGGACTAGTCATTGAGACCCAGTACTTC
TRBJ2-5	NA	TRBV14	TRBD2	CASSQGSGELETQYF	TGTGCCAGCAGCCAAGGGAGCGGGGAACTGGAGACCCAGTACTTC
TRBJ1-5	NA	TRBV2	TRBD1	CASSRQGWNQPQHF	TGTGCCAGCAGCCGACAGGGATGGAATCAGCCCCAGCATTTT
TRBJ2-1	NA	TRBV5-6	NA	CASSREMVGEQFF	TGTGCCAGCAGCAGGGAGATGGTTGGTGAGCAGTTCTTC
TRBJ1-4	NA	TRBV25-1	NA	CASSEYGGLSTNEKLFF	TGTGCCAGCAGTGAATATGGCGGTTTATCAACTAATGAAAAACTGTTTTTT
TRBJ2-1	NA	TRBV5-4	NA	CASSLVSGEQFF	TGTGCCAGCAGCTTGGTTAGTGGTGAGCAGTTCTTC
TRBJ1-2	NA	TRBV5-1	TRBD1	CASSLTGDYGYTF	TGCGCCAGCAGCTTGACAGGGGACTATGGCTACACCTTC
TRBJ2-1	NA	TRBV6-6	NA	CASSLVSYNEQFF	TGTGCCAGCAGCCTAGTTTCCTACAATGAGCAGTTCTTC
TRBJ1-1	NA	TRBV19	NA	CASSIFQGAEAFF	TGTGCCAGTAGTATATTTCAAGGGGCTGAAGCTTTCTTT
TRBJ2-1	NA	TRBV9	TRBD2	CASSYSGGSYNEQFF	TGTGCCAGCAGCTATAGCGGGGGCTCCTACAATGAGCAGTTCTTC
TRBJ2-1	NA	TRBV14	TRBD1	CASSQERGWDRAFNEQFF	TGTGCCAGCAGCCAAGAAAGAGGGTGGGACAGGGCCTTCAATGAGCAGTTCTTC
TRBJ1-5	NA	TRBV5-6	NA	CASSLSRVVTQPQHF	TGTGCCAGCAGCTTGTCCAGGGTGGTTACACAGCCCCAGCATTTT
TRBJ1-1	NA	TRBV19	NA	CASSDSTGKGNTEAFF	TGTGCCAGTAGTGATAGTACAGGAAAGGGAAACACTGAAGCTTTCTTT
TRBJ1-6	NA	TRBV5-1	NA	CASRPGPFSNSPLHF	TGCGCCAGCAGGCCAGGGCCTTTTAGTAATTCACCCCTCCACTTT
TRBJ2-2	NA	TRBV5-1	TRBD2	CASNQLGGGPNTGELFF	TGCGCCAGCAATCAATTGGGCGGGGGGCCGAACACCGGGGAGCTGTTTTTT
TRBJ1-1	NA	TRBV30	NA	CAWSVPAGLNTEAFF	TGTGCCTGGAGTGTACCGGCAGGGTTGAACACTGAAGCTTTCTTT
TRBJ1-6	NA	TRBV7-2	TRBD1	CASSVMTGGASPLHF	TGTGCCAGCAGCGTGATGACAGGGGGCGCTTCACCCCTCCACTTT
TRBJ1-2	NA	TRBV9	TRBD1	CASSSQGLWYGYTF	TGTGCCAGCAGCTCACAGGGGTTATGGTATGGCTACACCTTC
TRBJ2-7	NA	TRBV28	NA	CASRTPGASYEQYF	TGTGCCAGCAGGACGCCTGGGGCTTCCTACGAGCAGTACTTC
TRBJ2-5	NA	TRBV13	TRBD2	CASSPTSNLAVSRVAQYF	TGTGCCAGCAGCCCTACATCTAACCTAGCGGTCTCGAGGGTGGCCCAGTACTTC
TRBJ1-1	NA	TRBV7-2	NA	CASSARWRGEAFF	TGTGCCAGCAGCGCCCGATGGCGGGGTGAAGCTTTCTTT
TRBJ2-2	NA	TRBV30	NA	CAWSSLGELFF	TGTGCCTGGAGTTCACTCGGGGAGCTGTTTTTT
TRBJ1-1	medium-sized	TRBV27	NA	CASINWGHEAFF	TGTGCCAGCATTAATTGGGGCCATGAAGCTTTCTTT
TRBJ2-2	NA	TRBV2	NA	CASLTEATGSGELFF	TGTGCCAGCCTCACGGAGGCTACAGGGTCCGGGGAGCTGTTTTTT
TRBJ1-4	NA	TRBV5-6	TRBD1	CASSEGDSPMNEKLFF	TGTGCCAGCAGCGAGGGGGACAGCCCGATGAATGAAAAACTGTTTTTT
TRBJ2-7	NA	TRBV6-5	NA	CASSYSGARGSYEQYF	TGTGCCAGCAGTTACTCTGGAGCCAGGGGATCCTACGAGCAGTACTTC
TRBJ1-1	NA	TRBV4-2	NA	CASSQSLSDTNTEAFF	TGTGCCAGCAGCCAATCCTTGTCCGACACGAACACTGAAGCTTTCTTT
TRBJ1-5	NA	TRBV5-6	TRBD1	CASSSRDRGPQHF	TGTGCCAGCAGCAGCCGGGACAGGGGGCCCCAGCATTTT
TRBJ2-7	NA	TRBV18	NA	CASSPSRYEQYF	TGTGCCAGCTCACCGAGTCGGTACGAGCAGTACTTC
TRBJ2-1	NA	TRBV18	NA	CASSPRQDDNEQFF	TGTGCCAGCTCACCACGACAGGACGACAATGAGCAGTTCTTC
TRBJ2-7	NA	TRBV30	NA	CAWIGRGYEQYF	TGTGCCTGGATTGGCAGGGGCTACGAGCAGTACTTC
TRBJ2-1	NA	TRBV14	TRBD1	CASSLTGTAYHEQFF	TGTGCCAGCAGCCTCACCGGGACAGCTTATCATGAGCAGTTCTTC
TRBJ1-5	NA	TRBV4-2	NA	CASSQGRGSQPQHF	TGTGCCAGCAGCCAGGGCCGAGGGTCTCAGCCCCAGCATTTT
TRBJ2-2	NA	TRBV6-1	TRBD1	CASSAQGAGELFF	TGTGCCAGCAGCGCCCAGGGGGCCGGGGAGCTGTTTTTT
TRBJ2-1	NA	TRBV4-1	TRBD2	CASSQGGRGGRSYEQFF	TGCGCCAGCAGCCAAGGTGGACGGGGGGGCCGAAGCTATGAGCAGTTCTTC
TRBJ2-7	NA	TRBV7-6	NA	CASSQKGGARSYEQYF	TGTGCCAGCAGCCAAAAGGGCGGGGCTCGATCCTACGAGCAGTACTTC
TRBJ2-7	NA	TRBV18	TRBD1	CASSPSGTGPREQYF	TGTGCCAGCTCACCTTCCGGGACAGGGCCCAGGGAGCAGTACTTC
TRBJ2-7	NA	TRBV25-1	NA	CASSEVGRNGQTYEQYF	TGTGCCAGCAGTGAAGTCGGCCGAAACGGACAGACCTACGAGCAGTACTTC
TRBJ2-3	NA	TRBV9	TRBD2	CASSVAGGGTDTQYF	TGTGCCAGCAGCGTAGCGGGGGGTGGCACAGATACGCAGTATTTT